The clone carrying this T cell receptor beta chain has a handful of counts. Antigen specificity is unknown. This sample was included in a study of CD8 T cells in ankylosing spondylitis. Study observations and caveats: Reported data indicate significant enrichment of disease-linked clones within matched ankylosing spondylitis synovial fluid. Both synovial fluid and blood in reactive arthritis had previously been reported to carry some motif variants.

TCRdb redid the calling of the 5' RACE reads with MiXCR, one entry per CDR3 protein. The data contain a few hundred thousand distinct CDR3 sequences, approximately 22% of them singletons. CDR3 length equals 15 residues. Trimming at V came to 6 bases and at J to 3 bases, leaving 10 bases not matched to a gene. The chain is built from TRBV12-3 or TRBV12-4 and TRBJ1-1, with 7 bases lining up with TRBD1. This receptor was obtained from a male donor with ankylosing spondylitis or in good health (not recorded which). Sequencing used blood, either unsorted or a sorted T cell fraction (not recorded which). CDR3 residues: CASRGQESVDTEAFF. CDR3 DNA: TGTGCCAGCAGAGGACAGGAATCAGTGGACACTGAAGCTTTCTTT.